This T cell receptor beta chain was found in a study of blood T cells in healthy people across ages. A second roughly 7 to 11 cycle PCR used barcoded and J-beta primers. TCRdb reanalysed the 5' RACE reads using MiXCR and keeps one entry per CDR3 protein. Among approximately 1.5 million distinct CDR3 sequences listed, roughly 30% were seen once. Of note for this clonotype: A much larger clone differs from this one at a single base, so this may be a read error.

This CDR3 spans 12 amino acids. Germline loops: CDR1 SQVTM, CDR2 ANQGSEA. This chain connects TRBV29-1 to TRBJ2-1; no reliable D call. Specimen: blood. This sequence was found in a woman aged 30 to 39 in good health. The CDR3 DNA reads as TGCAGCGTTCAAGAGACCTACAATGAGCAGTTCTTC. Residues: CSVQETYNEQFF.